Sequencing of this TCR beta chain was carried out in a study of CD8 T cells in Susac syndrome. The overall study: Fewer than ten of the sequenced Susac syndrome patients were in remission, and six had active disease.

This CDR3 region has 16 residues. Trimming at V came to 2 bases and at J to 9 bases, leaving 14 bases not matched to a gene. The germline gives CDR1 SQVTM, CDR2 ANQGSEA. An amount of RNA that ranged from about 0.45 to 1 ug was reverse transcribed with random hexamers. Across 54 Vbeta and 13 Jbeta, TCR beta CDR3 was amplified with immunoSEQ multiplex PCR. TCRdb reprocessed the immunoSEQ multiplex PCR reads with MiXCR, giving one entry per CDR3 protein. The sample yields about 240,000 distinct CDR3 sequences, about 96% seen once. The sample taken for sequencing was CD4+ T cells from PBMCs. This TCR was sampled from a human donor with Susac syndrome. V usage is TRBV29-1 and J usage is TRBJ2-1; 9 bases are shared with TRBD2. The CDR3 reads CSVEYVRTSAPSEQFF. In DNA, the CDR3 is TGCAGCGTTGAATATGTTAGGACTAGCGCGCCGAGTGAGCAGTTCTTC.